This is a list of T cell receptor beta chains from one sample in a study of shared clonotypes between healthy human individuals. Assay used: immunoSEQ multiplex PCR; TCRdb lists only in-frame clones, some missing. The sample has approximately 1,000,000 clones, approximately 80% seen once. Sequenced material: memory CD4+ T cells from PBMCs. The receptors here all came from a man between 18 and 29 years old in good health. Some clones in this sample may be carry-over from other donors' samples. The CDR3 runs from the conserved cysteine through the conserved F or W. Fields, in order: CDR3 protein, D gene, J gene, V gene. D genes are given only for firm matches.

cdr3_aa: CSASGGGEQYF; d_call: .; j_call: TRBJ2-7; v_call: TRBV20-1
cdr3_aa: CASSLGLAAGYGYTF; d_call: .; j_call: TRBJ1-2; v_call: TRBV5-1
cdr3_aa: CASSQKGRGYEQYF; d_call: .; j_call: TRBJ2-7; v_call: TRBV27
cdr3_aa: CASSPRGRSAATNEKLFF; d_call: .; j_call: TRBJ1-4; v_call: TRBV11-2
cdr3_aa: CASSNTPTNTEAFF; d_call: .; j_call: TRBJ1-1; v_call: TRBV2
cdr3_aa: CASSPPLAGVTDTQYF; d_call: TRBD2; j_call: TRBJ2-3; v_call: TRBV7-6
cdr3_aa: CASRETSTSYNEQFF; d_call: TRBD2; j_call: TRBJ2-1; v_call: TRBV7-2
cdr3_aa: CASSEPQRRGATEAFF; d_call: .; j_call: TRBJ1-1; v_call: TRBV6-1
cdr3_aa: CASSLGPLDTEAFF; d_call: .; j_call: TRBJ1-1; v_call: TRBV5-6
cdr3_aa: CASSLGQGVSPLHF; d_call: TRBD1; j_call: TRBJ1-6; v_call: TRBV7-9
cdr3_aa: CASSVGSDGNEQFF; d_call: .; j_call: TRBJ2-1; v_call: TRBV9
cdr3_aa: CASSPRYRGALENSEAFF; d_call: .; j_call: TRBJ1-1; v_call: TRBV18
cdr3_aa: CASRAAPLGGNTIYF; d_call: .; j_call: TRBJ1-3; v_call: TRBV27
cdr3_aa: CASSVLRQGPGYTF; d_call: .; j_call: TRBJ1-2; v_call: TRBV7-8
cdr3_aa: CASSRTLNQPQHF; d_call: .; j_call: TRBJ1-5; v_call: TRBV4-3
cdr3_aa: CASRYGGAANTEAFF; d_call: .; j_call: TRBJ1-1; v_call: TRBV19
cdr3_aa: CASSSASGAKNIQYF; d_call: .; j_call: TRBJ2-4; v_call: TRBV5-6
cdr3_aa: CASSPGGSGNTIYF; d_call: .; j_call: TRBJ1-3; v_call: TRBV28
cdr3_aa: CASSQEPGTRPYF; d_call: TRBD2; j_call: TRBJ2-7; v_call: TRBV4-3
cdr3_aa: CASSRLAGAGGEQFF; d_call: TRBD2; j_call: TRBJ2-1; v_call: TRBV11-2
cdr3_aa: CASSLTGLTETQYF; d_call: TRBD2; j_call: TRBJ2-5; v_call: TRBV7-9